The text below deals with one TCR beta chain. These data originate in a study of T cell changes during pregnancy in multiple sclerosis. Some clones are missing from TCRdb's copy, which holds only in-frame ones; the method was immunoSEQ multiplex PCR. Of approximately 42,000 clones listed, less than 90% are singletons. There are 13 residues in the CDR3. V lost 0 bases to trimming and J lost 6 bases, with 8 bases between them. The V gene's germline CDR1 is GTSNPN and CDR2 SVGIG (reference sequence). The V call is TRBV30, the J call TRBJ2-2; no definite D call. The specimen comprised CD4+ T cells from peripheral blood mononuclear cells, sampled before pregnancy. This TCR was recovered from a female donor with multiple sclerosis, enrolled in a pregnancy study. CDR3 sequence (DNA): TGTGCCTGGAGTGTAACGGGTTCCGGGGAGCTGTTTTTT. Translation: CAWSVTGSGELFF.